This T cell receptor (beta chain) comes out of a study of blood T cell repertoires in COVID-19. Study background: Researchers got acute and convalescent COVID-19 samples from the United States, Italy and Spain. In each case, the material was cDNA or gDNA derived from T cells, B-cell-depleted T cells, or PBMCs.

Authors' analysis steps: Reference gene primer amplification yielded estimated nucleated cell counts. Data came from immunoSEQ multiplex PCR; TCRdb stores just in-frame clones and leaves some out. The DNA gave D and trimming, while V, J and clone size come from that table. Among about 110,000 clones listed, 88% were seen once. CDR3 length: 17 amino acids. V shed 5 bases and J 5 bases; nucleotides not matched to a gene: 12. Germline-derived CDR1 and CDR2 are MNHEY and SMNVEV (reference sequence). The V gene is TRBV27, the J gene TRBJ1-2; 12 nucleotides line up with TRBD1. The TCR comes from a woman in her forties or fifties with acute or convalescent COVID-19. Sequencing input: peripheral blood. CDR3 protein: CASSPLPGTGGRYGYTF. CDR3 in DNA: TGTGCCAGCAGTCCGCTACCCGGGACAGGGGGCAGGTATGGCTACACCTTC.